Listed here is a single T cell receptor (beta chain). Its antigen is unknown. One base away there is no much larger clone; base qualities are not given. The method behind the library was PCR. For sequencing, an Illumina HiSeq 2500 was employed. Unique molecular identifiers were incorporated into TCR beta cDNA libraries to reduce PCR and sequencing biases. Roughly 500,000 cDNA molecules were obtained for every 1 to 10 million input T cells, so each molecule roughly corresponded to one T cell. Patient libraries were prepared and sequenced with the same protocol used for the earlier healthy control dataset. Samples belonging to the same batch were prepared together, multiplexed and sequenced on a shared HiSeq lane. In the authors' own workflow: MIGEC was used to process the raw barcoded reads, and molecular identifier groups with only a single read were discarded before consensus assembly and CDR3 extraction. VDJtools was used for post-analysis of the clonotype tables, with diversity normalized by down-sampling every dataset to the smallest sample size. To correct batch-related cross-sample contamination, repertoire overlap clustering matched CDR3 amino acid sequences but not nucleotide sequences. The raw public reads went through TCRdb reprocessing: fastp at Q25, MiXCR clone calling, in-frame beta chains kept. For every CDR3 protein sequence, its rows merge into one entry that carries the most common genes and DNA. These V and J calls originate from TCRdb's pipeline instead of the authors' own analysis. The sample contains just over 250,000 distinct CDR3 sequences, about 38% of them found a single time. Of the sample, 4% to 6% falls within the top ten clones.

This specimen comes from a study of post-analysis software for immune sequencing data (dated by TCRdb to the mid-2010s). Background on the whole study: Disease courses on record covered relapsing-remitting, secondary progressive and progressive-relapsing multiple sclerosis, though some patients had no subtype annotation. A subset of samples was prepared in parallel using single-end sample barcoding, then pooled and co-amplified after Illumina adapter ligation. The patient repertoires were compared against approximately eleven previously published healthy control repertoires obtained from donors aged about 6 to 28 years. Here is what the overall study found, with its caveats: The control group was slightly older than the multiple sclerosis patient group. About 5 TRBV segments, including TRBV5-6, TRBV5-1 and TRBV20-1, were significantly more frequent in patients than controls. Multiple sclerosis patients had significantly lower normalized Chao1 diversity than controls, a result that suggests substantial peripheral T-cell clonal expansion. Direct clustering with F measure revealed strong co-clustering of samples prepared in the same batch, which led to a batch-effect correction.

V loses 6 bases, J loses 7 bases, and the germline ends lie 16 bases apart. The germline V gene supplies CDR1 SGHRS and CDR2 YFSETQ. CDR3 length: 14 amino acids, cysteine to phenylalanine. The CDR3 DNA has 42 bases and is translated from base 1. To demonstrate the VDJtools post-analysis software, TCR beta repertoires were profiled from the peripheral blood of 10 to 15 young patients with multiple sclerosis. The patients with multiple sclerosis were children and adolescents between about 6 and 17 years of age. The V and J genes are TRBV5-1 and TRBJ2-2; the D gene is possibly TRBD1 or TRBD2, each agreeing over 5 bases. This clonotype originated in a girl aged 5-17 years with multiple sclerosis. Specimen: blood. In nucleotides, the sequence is TGCGCCAGCACGCCGACCGGGACCGGCGGGGAGCTGTTTTTT. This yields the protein CASTPTGTGGELFF.